The 7 T cell receptor beta chains in this list originate from one sample, sequenced in a study of T cells after yellow fever vaccination. MiXCR was run by TCRdb on the 5' RACE reads, yielding one entry per CDR3 protein. Altogether roughly 250,000 distinct CDR3 sequences are present, approximately 12% being singletons, with the ten largest covering roughly 0.5%. Here the sequenced sample was CD4+ T cells sorted from PBMCs, taken 45 days after the yellow fever booster vaccination. These receptors were taken from a man younger than 45 who received the YFV17D yellow fever vaccine.

This chain uses TRBV28 with TRBJ2-2, with no clear D. CDR3 length: 13 amino acids. Looked up from germline, CDR1 is MDHEN and CDR2 is SYDVKM. The V and J ends lost 8 bases and 5 bases respectively, with 12 bases between them. The CDR3, as DNA: TGTGCCAGCCTAACCGTCCAGACCGGGGAGCTGTTTTTT. Translated: CASLTVQTGELFF.

The gene calls are TRBV6-1 and TRBJ1-1; the D gene is possibly TRBD1 (6 bases). The V end lost 6 bases, the J end lost 0 bases, and 11 bases lay between the germline ends. The CDR3 length is 14 residues. The germline V gene has CDR1 MNHNS and CDR2 SASEGT. CDR3 DNA: TGTGCCAGCAGACTAAGGGGGGTGAACACTGAAGCTTTCTTT. Translation: CASRLRGVNTEAFF.

This clonotype was counted only a few times. The chain uses TRBV5-1 and TRBJ1-5; 7 nucleotides match TRBD1. CDR1 and CDR2 (germline): SGHRS, YFSETQ. CDR3 length: 15 residues. J gave up 3 bases and V 4 bases, and 7 bases lay outside the gene matches. DNA for the CDR3: TGCGCCAGCAGCCCTGGGGACAGAAACAATCAGCCCCAGCATTTT. It translates to CASSPGDRNNQPQHF.

The V and J genes are TRBV7-9 and TRBJ2-6; D not resolved. The CDR3 consists of 15 residues. V was shortened by 7 bases and J by 0 bases, with 10 bases between the two germline ends. The germline V gene has CDR1 SEHNR and CDR2 FQNEAQ (reference sequence). The CDR3 reads CASTDEVSGANVLTF. The CDR3 nucleotides read TGTGCCAGCACCGACGAAGTCTCTGGGGCCAACGTCCTGACTTTC.

This rearrangement joins TRBV9 to TRBJ2-5, with D possibly matching TRBD2 (5 bases). From germline, CDR1 is SGDLS and CDR2 YYNGEE. Trimming left V 0 bases short and J 4 bases short, with 13 bases between. CDR3 size: 15 residues. In nucleotides, the CDR3 is TGTGCCAGCAGCGTAGCGAACGGGAATCGAGAGACCCAGTACTTC. This translates into CASSVANGNRETQYF.

This clonotype was observed at least ten times. The chain combines TRBV5-1 with TRBJ2-7; 8 nucleotides agree with TRBD2. The CDR3 has 14 residues. Looked up from germline, CDR1 is SGHRS and CDR2 is YFSETQ. The junction had 6 bases not matched to a gene; V was cut back by 4 bases and J by 3 bases. CDR3 sequence: CASSPSGGGYEQYF. CDR3 in DNA: TGCGCCAGCAGCCCTTCGGGGGGGGGCTACGAGCAGTACTTC. The whole variable domain, remainder taken from reference TRBV5-1 and TRBJ2-7, is KAGVTQTPRYLIKTRGQQVTLSCSPISGHRSVSWYQQTPGQGLQFLFEYFSETQRNKGNFPGRFSGRQFSNSRSEMNVSTLELGDSALYLCASSPSGGGYEQYFGPGTRLTVT.

The rearrangement links TRBV12-3 or TRBV12-4 to TRBJ2-2; D is perhaps TRBD1 (5 bases). This CDR3 comprises 15 residues. V lost 3 bases, J lost 3 bases, and 11 bases lay in between. The CDR3 nucleotides are TGTGCCAGCAGTTTCCGTCAGGGTGACACCGGGGAGCTGTTTTTT. Residues: CASSFRQGDTGELFF.